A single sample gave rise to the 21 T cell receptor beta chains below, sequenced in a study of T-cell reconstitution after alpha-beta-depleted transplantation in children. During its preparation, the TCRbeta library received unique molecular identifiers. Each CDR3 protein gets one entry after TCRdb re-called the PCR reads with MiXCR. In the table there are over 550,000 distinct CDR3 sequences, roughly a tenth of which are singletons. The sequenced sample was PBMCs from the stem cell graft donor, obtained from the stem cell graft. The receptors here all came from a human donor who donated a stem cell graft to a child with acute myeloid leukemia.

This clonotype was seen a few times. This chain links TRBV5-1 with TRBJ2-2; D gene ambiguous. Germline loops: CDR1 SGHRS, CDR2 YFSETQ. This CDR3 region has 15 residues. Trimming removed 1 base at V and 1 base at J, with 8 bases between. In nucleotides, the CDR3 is TGCGCCAGCAGCTTGACAAACAAGAACACCGGGGAGCTGTTTTTT. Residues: CASSLTNKNTGELFF.

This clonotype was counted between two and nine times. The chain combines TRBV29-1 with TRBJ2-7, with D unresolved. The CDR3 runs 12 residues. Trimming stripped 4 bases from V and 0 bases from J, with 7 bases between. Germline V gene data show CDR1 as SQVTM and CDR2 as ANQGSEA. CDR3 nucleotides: TGCAGCGTTGCACAGCCCTCCTACGAGCAGTACTTC. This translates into CSVAQPSYEQYF.

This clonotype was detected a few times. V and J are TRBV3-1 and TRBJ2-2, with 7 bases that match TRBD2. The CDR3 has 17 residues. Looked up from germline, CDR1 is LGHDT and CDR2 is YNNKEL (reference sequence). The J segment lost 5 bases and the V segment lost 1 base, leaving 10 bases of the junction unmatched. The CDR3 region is CASSQGGGTTATGELFF. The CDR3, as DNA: TGTGCCAGCAGCCAAGGTGGGGGGACTACGGCTACCGGGGAGCTGTTTTTT.

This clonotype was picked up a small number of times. CDR3 DNA sequence: TGCAGTGCTAGAGATGGTGGGGTCCTTAATTCACCCCTCCACTTT. Translated: CSARDGGVLNSPLHF. The chain is built from TRBV20-1 and TRBJ1-6; the D is unclear. CDR1 and CDR2 from the germline V gene are DFQATT and SNEGSKA (reference sequence). The CDR3 runs to 15 residues. V was trimmed by 0 bases and J by 6 bases, leaving 12 bases between them.

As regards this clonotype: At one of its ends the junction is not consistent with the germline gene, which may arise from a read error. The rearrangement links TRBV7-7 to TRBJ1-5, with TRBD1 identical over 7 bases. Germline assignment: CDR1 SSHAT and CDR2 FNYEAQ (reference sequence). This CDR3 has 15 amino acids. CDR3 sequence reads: CASSLRPTGFQPQHF. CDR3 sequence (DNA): TGTGCTAGCAGCTTACGACCGACAGGGTTCCAGCCCCAGCATTTT.

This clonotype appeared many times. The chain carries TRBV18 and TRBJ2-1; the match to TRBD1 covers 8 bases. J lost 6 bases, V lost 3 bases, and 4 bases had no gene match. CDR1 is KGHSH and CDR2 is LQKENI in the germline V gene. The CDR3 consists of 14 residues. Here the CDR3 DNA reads TGTGCCAGCTCACCCGACAGGGGAGGCAATGAGCAGTTCTTC. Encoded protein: CASSPDRGGNEQFF.

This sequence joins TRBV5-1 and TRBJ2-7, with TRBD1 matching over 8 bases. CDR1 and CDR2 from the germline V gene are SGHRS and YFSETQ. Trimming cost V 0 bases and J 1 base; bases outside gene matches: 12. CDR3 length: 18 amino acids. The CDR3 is CASSLAPAGQGLSYEQYF. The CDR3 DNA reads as TGCGCCAGCAGCTTGGCCCCCGCCGGACAGGGCTTGTCCTACGAGCAGTACTTC.

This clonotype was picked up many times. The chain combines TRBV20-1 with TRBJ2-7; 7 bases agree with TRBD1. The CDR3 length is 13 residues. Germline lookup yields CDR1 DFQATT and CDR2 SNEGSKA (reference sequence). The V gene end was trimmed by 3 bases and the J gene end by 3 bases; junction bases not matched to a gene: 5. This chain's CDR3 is CSASSDRNYEQYF. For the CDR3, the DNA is TGCAGTGCTAGTTCGGACAGGAACTACGAGCAGTACTTC.

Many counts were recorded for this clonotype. For the CDR3, the DNA is TGCGCCAGCCGACCGGGACAGGGGACAGATGAGCAGTTCTTC. Amino acids: CASRPGQGTDEQFF. The chain has TRBV5-1 and TRBJ2-1; 10 bases are a match to TRBD1. The junction had 9 bases not matched to a gene; V was cut back by 7 bases and J by 8 bases. This CDR3 region has 14 residues. Germline CDR1 and CDR2: SGHRS and YFSETQ.

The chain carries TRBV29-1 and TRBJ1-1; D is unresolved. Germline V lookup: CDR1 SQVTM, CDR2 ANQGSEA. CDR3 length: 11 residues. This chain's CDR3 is CLVRANTEAFF. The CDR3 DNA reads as TGCCTCGTCCGGGCCAACACTGAAGCTTTCTTT.

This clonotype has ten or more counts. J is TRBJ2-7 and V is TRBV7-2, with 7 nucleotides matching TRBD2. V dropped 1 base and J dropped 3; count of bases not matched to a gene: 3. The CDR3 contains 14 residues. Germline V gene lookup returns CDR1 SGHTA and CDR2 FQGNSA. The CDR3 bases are TGTGCCAGCAGCTTAGGACTAGCTCTCTACGAGCAGTACTTC. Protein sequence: CASSLGLALYEQYF. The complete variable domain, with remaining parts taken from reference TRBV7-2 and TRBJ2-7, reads GAGVSQSPSNKVTEKGKDVELRCDPISGHTALYWYRQSLGQGLEFLIYFQGNSAPDKSGLPSDRFSAERTGGSVSTLTIQRTQQEDSAVYLCASSLGLALYEQYFGPGTRLTVT.

The CDR3 nucleotides are TGTGCCAGCAGCCATTTCCAGGTTAAGGAGACCCAGTACTTC. This gives the protein CASSHFQVKETQYF. The rearrangement links TRBV3-1 to TRBJ2-5; D is unresolved. Germline assignment: CDR1 LGHDT and CDR2 YNNKEL (reference sequence). The V end lost 3 bases, the J end lost 5 bases, and 13 bases lay between the germline ends. The CDR3 length is 14 residues.

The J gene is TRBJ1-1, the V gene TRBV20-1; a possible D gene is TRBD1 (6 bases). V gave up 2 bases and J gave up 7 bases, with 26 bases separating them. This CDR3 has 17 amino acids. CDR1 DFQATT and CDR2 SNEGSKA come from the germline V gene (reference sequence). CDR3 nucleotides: TGCAGTGCTAGACCCTACGCCCAGGGCGGCAGGGGACTTGAAGCTTTCTTT. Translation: CSARPYAQGGRGLEAFF.

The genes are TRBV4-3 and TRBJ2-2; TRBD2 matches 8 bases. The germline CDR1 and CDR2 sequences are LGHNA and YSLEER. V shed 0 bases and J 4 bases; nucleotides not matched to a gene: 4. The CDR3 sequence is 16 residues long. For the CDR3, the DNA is TGCGCCAGCAGCCAAGAGCGCGGGAGGTTCACCGGGGAGCTGTTTTTT. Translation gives CASSQERGRFTGELFF.

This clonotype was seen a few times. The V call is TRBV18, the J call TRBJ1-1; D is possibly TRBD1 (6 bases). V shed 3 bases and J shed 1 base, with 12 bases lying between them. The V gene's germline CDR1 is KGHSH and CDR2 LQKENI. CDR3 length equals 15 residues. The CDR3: CASSPTGLGNTEAFF. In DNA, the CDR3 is TGTGCCAGCTCACCTACAGGGCTGGGGAACACTGAAGCTTTCTTT.

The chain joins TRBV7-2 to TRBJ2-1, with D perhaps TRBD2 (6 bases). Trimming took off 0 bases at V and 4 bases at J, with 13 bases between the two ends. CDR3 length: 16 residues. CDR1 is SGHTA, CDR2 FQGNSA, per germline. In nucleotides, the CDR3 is TGTGCCAGCAGCTTAGCCGCACTAGCACAGTACAATGAGCAGTTCTTC. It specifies CASSLAALAQYNEQFF.

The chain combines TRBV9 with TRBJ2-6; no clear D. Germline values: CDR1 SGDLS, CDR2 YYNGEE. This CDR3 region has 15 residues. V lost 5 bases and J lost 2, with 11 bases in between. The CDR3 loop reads CASSPHGTGANVLTF. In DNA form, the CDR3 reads TGTGCCAGCAGTCCTCATGGGACTGGGGCCAACGTCCTGACTTTC.

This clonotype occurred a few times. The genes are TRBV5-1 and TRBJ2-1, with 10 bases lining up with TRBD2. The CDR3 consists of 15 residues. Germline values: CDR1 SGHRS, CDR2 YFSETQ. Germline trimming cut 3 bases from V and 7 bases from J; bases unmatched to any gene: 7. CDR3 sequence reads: CASSSLAGASNEQFF. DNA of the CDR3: TGCGCCAGCAGCTCTCTAGCGGGAGCGTCAAATGAGCAGTTCTTC.

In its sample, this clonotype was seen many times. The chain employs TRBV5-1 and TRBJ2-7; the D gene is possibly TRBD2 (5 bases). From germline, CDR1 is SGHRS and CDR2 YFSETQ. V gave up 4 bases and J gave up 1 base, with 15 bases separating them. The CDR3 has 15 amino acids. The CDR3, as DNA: TGCGCCAGCAGCCCGCTAGTAGCGCGATCCTACGAGCAGTACTTC. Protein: CASSPLVARSYEQYF.

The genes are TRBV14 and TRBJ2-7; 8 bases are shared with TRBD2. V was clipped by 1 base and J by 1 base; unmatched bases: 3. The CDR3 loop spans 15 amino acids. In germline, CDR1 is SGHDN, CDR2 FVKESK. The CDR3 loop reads CASSQGGLGSYEQYF. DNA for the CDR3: TGTGCCAGCAGCCAAGGGGGACTAGGATCCTACGAGCAGTACTTC.

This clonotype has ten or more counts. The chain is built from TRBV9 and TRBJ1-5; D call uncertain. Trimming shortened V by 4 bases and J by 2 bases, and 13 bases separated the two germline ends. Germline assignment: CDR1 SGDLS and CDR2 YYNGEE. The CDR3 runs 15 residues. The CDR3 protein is CASSIRKRGNQPQHF. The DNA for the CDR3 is TGTGCCAGCAGCATCCGGAAGCGGGGCAATCAGCCCCAGCATTTT.